What follows are 28 T cell receptor beta chains derived from one specimen sequenced in a study of CD8+ T cells in alopecia areata. The sample's treatment: oral pan-JAK inhibitor, 5-10 mg twice daily. The sequencing template was cDNA reverse transcribed from extracted RNA. Sequenced by immunoSEQ multiplex PCR; TCRdb stores in-frame clones only, minus some. This repertoire shows approximately 210,000 clones, 60% found once; its top ten account for roughly 3.3%. The specimen was CD4+ T cells sorted from blood, collected at week 4, from a patient treated with tofacitinib. These receptors all come from a human donor with alopecia areata.

CDR3 protein: CAWGSGGGTEAFF. CDR3 DNA sequence: TGTGCCTGGGGGTCAGGCGGCGGGACTGAAGCTTTCTTT. The chain has TRBV30 and TRBJ1-1; D not certain. The CDR3 consists of 13 residues. With 5 bases removed from V and 5 bases from J, the gap between germline ends came to 15 bases. Germline values: CDR1 GTSNPN, CDR2 SVGIG (reference sequence).

The genes are TRBV6-6 and TRBJ2-5; 9 bases agree with TRBD1. V was clipped by 8 bases and J by 3 bases; unmatched bases: 4. The CDR3 length is 13 residues. The germline CDR1 and CDR2 sequences are MNHNY and SVGAGI (reference sequence). The chain's CDR3 is CASQTGGEETQYF. The CDR3 coding sequence is TGTGCCAGCCAGACAGGGGGTGAAGAGACCCAGTACTTC.

This clone was counted between two and nine times. The chain employs TRBV19 and TRBJ2-2; 8 bases fit TRBD1. Germline values: CDR1 LNHDA, CDR2 SQIVND (reference sequence). This CDR3 comprises 13 residues. The CDR3 region has the DNA TGTGGGTGCAGGGGGCCCGGCACCGGGGAGCTGTTTTTT. Its protein product is CGCRGPGTGELFF.

V usage is TRBV19 and J usage is TRBJ2-5; perhaps TRBD1 as D (6 bases). Trimming shortened V by 6 bases and J by 11 bases, and 16 bases separated the two germline ends. The CDR3 totals 12 residues. Germline loops: CDR1 LNHDA, CDR2 SQIVND (reference sequence). The CDR3 here is CASSPTGSQQYF. The CDR3 DNA sequence: TGTGCCAGTAGCCCAACAGGGTCGCAACAGTACTTC.

This sequence joins TRBV4-3 and TRBJ2-5; TRBD2 is a possible D gene (6 bases). Trimming cost V 3 bases and J 5 bases, with 25 bases left between them. The CDR3 spans 18 residues. The germline CDR1 and CDR2 sequences are LGHNA and YSLEER. Written as DNA, the CDR3 is TGCGCCAGCAGCCAGGACCGCAGTCCGGGACTCCCCCCCGAGACCCAGTACTTC. As protein: CASSQDRSPGLPPETQYF.

The DNA of the CDR3 is TGTGCCAGCAGTAACCCCGGGACGGACTACGAGCAGTACTTC. Protein sequence: CASSNPGTDYEQYF. The genes are TRBV6-5 and TRBJ2-7, with D possibly being TRBD1 or TRBD2 (5 bases each). Germline-derived CDR1 and CDR2 are MNHEY and SVGAGI. The V end lost 5 bases, the J end lost 3 bases, and 14 bases lay between the germline ends. The CDR3 covers 14 residues.

Concerning this clone itself: Other nucleotide sequences in the sample specify the same CDR3. This sequence joins TRBV9 and TRBJ1-5; D uncertain. Germline V gene sequence: CDR1 SGDLS, CDR2 YYNGEE. The CDR3 spans 13 residues. Trimming stripped 0 bases from V and 7 bases from J, with 8 bases between. The CDR3 here is CASSVDGNQPQHF. The CDR3 DNA sequence: TGTGCCAGCAGCGTAGACGGGAACCAGCCCCAGCATTTT.

The chain links TRBV9 to TRBJ2-5; 11 nucleotides agree with TRBD2. The CDR3 runs to 15 residues. V shed 4 bases, J shed 7 bases, and the junction held 9 bases outside the gene matches. Germline V CDR1 and CDR2: SGDLS, YYNGEE. In DNA form, the CDR3 reads TGTGCCAGCAGCACATTTAGCGGGGGGGCGGGGACCCAGTACTTC. Encoded protein: CASSTFSGGAGTQYF.

The rearrangement joins TRBV6-5 to TRBJ2-5; 11 positions match TRBD2. The CDR3 is made up of 14 amino acids. J gave up 4 bases and V 6 bases, and 4 bases lay outside the gene matches. Germline assignment: CDR1 MNHEY and CDR2 SVGAGI. CDR3 residues: CASSLAGGRETQYF. CDR3 nucleotide sequence: TGTGCCAGCAGCTTAGCGGGGGGGCGAGAGACCCAGTACTTC.

The chain has TRBV30 and TRBJ2-7, with D possibly matching TRBD1 (5 bases). The ends were cut back, 2 bases at V and 4 bases at J, with 15 bases in the middle. The CDR3 is 14 amino acids. Germline CDR1 is GTSNPN and CDR2 is SVGIG (reference sequence). The CDR3 region is CAWSRGRAEYEQYF. CDR3 DNA: TGTGCCTGGAGTAGGGGTAGGGCTGAGTACGAGCAGTACTTC.

The chain recombines TRBV30 with TRBJ1-6; D unresolved. Germline lookup yields CDR1 GTSNPN and CDR2 SVGIG (reference sequence). Trimming left V 6 bases short and J 11 bases short, with 14 bases between. The CDR3 runs to 12 residues. The CDR3 reads CACVFRSPPLHF. In DNA, the CDR3 is TGTGCCTGTGTATTCCGAAGTCCACCCCTCCACTTT.

The CDR3 DNA reads as TGTGCCAGCAGCACGACTAGCGGGTTTTACAATGAGCAGTTCTTC. Translated, it gives CASSTTSGFYNEQFF. V is TRBV7-8 and J is TRBJ2-1; TRBD2 matches at 10 bases. The V and J ends lost 5 bases and 4 bases, in that order; junction bases with no gene match: 5. Per germline, CDR1 SGHVS and CDR2 FQNEAQ. The CDR3 spans 15 residues.

The chain employs TRBV27 and TRBJ2-3, with 7 bases matching TRBD2. CDR1 is MNHEY and CDR2 is SMNVEV in the germline V gene (reference sequence). This CDR3 contains 16 residues. The V gene end was trimmed by 5 bases and the J gene end by 0 bases; junction bases not matched to a gene: 8. For the CDR3, the DNA is TGTGCCAGCAGTCCCACCAGCGGGGCTAGCACAGATACGCAGTATTTT. Amino acids: CASSPTSGASTDTQYF.

CDR3 sequence: CASSYTLMAGTGSQKLFF. The CDR3 coding sequence is TGCGCCAGCAGCTACACCCTAATGGCCGGGACAGGGAGCCAAAAACTGTTTTTT. The genes are TRBV4-3 and TRBJ1-4, with TRBD1 matching over 9 bases. The germline V gene encodes CDR1 LGHNA and CDR2 YSLEER. The CDR3 runs 18 residues. V was pared by 5 bases and J by 9 bases, with 19 bases of the junction left unmatched.

This rearrangement joins TRBV30 to TRBJ2-5; D remains ambiguous. This CDR3 comprises 12 residues. V lost 2 bases and J 5 bases, leaving 9 bases between the germline ends. The germline CDR1 and CDR2 sequences are GTSNPN and SVGIG (reference sequence). The CDR3 protein is CAWSQIRETQYF. The CDR3 DNA reads as TGTGCCTGGAGTCAAATACGGGAGACCCAGTACTTC.

V is TRBV30 and J is TRBJ1-2; possibly TRBD1 for D (6 bases). Trimming cost V 0 bases and J 5 bases, with 13 bases left between them. CDR1 GTSNPN and CDR2 SVGIG come from the germline V gene (reference sequence). The CDR3 extends over 14 amino acids. This CDR3 is CAWSVTGRGYGYTF. CDR3 DNA: TGTGCCTGGAGTGTAACAGGGCGAGGGTATGGCTACACCTTC. The complete variable domain, with remaining parts taken from reference TRBV30 and TRBJ1-2, reads SQTIHQWPATLVQPVGSPLSLECTVEGTSNPNLYWYRQAAGRGLQLLFYSVGIGQISSEVPQNLSASRPQDRQFILSSKKLLLSDSGFYLCAWSVTGRGYGYTFGSGTRLTVV.

The chain carries TRBV5-4 and TRBJ2-3; 11 nucleotides align to TRBD2. Trimming removed 5 bases from V and 3 bases from J; junction bases left unmatched: 5. The length of the CDR3 is 15 residues. Per germline, CDR1 SGHNT and CDR2 YYREEE (reference sequence). CDR3 nucleotide sequence: TGTGCCAGCAGACCCGGGACTAGCGGAACAGATACGCAGTATTTT. It yields the protein CASRPGTSGTDTQYF.

J is TRBJ2-5 and V is TRBV5-4; TRBD2 agrees at 15 bases. The germline V gene has CDR1 SGHNT and CDR2 YYREEE (reference sequence). The CDR3 is 15 amino acids. The trim removed 4 bases at V and 2 bases at J, leaving 0 bases unmatched. CDR3 in amino acids: CASSGTSGGQETQYF. In DNA, the CDR3 is TGTGCCAGCAGCGGGACTAGCGGGGGGCAAGAGACCCAGTACTTC.

CDR3 amino acids: CASSLSTGSNTEAFF. The DNA of the CDR3 is TGCGCCAGCAGCTTGTCGACAGGGTCGAACACTGAAGCTTTCTTT. This rearrangement joins TRBV5-1 to TRBJ1-1; 7 nucleotides align to TRBD1. The V segment lost 1 base and the J segment 1 base; nucleotides outside the gene matches: 4. Germline CDR1 SGHRS, CDR2 YFSETQ. The length of the CDR3 is 15 residues. Based on the CDR3 plus reference TRBV5-1 and TRBJ1-1, the full variable domain is KAGVTQTPRYLIKTRGQQVTLSCSPISGHRSVSWYQQTPGQGLQFLFEYFSETQRNKGNFPGRFSGRQFSNSRSEMNVSTLELGDSALYLCASSLSTGSNTEAFFGQGTRLTVV.

This rearrangement joins TRBV5-1 to TRBJ2-1; D remains unclear. Trimming took 2 bases from V and 9 from J, leaving 15 bases between them. The germline V gene has CDR1 SGHRS and CDR2 YFSETQ. CDR3 length: 14 residues. The DNA of the CDR3 is TGCGCCAGCAGCTTTACCACGGCCGTGCCTGAGCAGTTCTTC. Its protein product is CASSFTTAVPEQFF.

The V gene is TRBV6-5, the J gene TRBJ1-5; unclear D gene. Germline V CDR1 and CDR2: MNHEY, SVGAGI. The CDR3 consists of 12 residues. Trimming took 5 bases from V and 16 from J, leaving 18 bases between them. CDR3 sequence reads: CASSQNGLILHF. In DNA form, the CDR3 reads TGTGCCAGCAGTCAAAACGGGTTAATTTTACATTTT.

The chain joins TRBV13 to TRBJ2-7; 10 positions match TRBD1. Germline trimming cut 5 bases from V and 4 bases from J; bases unmatched to any gene: 8. The CDR3 covers 15 residues. CDR1 and CDR2 from the germline V gene are PRHDT and FYEKMQ (reference sequence). Here the CDR3 DNA reads TGTGCCAGCAGCCCAGGGACAGGGGTCCCTTACGAGCAGTACTTC. It codes for CASSPGTGVPYEQYF. The variable domain in full, completed from reference TRBV13 and TRBJ2-7, reads AAGVIQSPRHLIKEKRETATLKCYPIPRHDTVYWYQQGPGQDPQFLISFYEKMQSDKGSIPDRFSAQQFSDYHSELNMSSLELGDSALYFCASSPGTGVPYEQYFGPGTRLTVT.

V and J are TRBV6-5 and TRBJ2-6; no firm D call. The V gene's germline CDR1 is MNHEY and CDR2 SVGAGI. Trimming pared 6 bases from V and 1 base from J, leaving 1 base between. The CDR3 has 12 residues. The CDR3 bases are TGTGCCAGCAGGTCTGGGGCCAACGTCCTGACTTTC. Its translation is CASRSGANVLTF.

This clone was detected a few times. The chain has TRBV10-3 and TRBJ2-3; D unclear. CDR1 and CDR2 from the germline V gene are ENHRY and SYGVKD. V was pared by 3 bases and J by 3 bases, with 19 bases between. This CDR3 is built from 17 residues. CDR3 nucleotide sequence: TGTGCCATCAGTGAAGGACCTAGAGGTGGTGGGACAGATACGCAGTATTTT. Translated: CAISEGPRGGGTDTQYF.

The chain carries TRBV7-2 and TRBJ2-2; 13 bases are shared with TRBD2. With V trimmed by 6 bases and J by 6 bases, 7 bases remained unmatched. The CDR3 covers 16 residues. CDR1 is SGHTA and CDR2 is FQGNSA in the germline V gene. The CDR3, as DNA: TGTGCCAGCAGACGTACTAGCGGGGGGGCCGCCGGGGAGCTGTTTTTT. This encodes CASRRTSGGAAGELFF.

This clone occurred a few times. The rearrangement uses TRBV10-2 and TRBJ1-1, with D possibly TRBD1 on 5 matching bases. V lost 2 bases and J 5 bases, leaving 9 bases between the germline ends. Germline V gives CDR1 WSHSY, CDR2 SAAADI. CDR3 length: 13 amino acids. In DNA, the CDR3 is TGCGCCAGCAGTGAGGCAGGGTCGACTGAAGCTTTCTTT. As protein: CASSEAGSTEAFF.

This clone has just one count. The CDR3 reads CASSSGGAGETQYF. The CDR3 DNA reads as TGCGCCAGCAGCAGCGGGGGGGCCGGAGAGACCCAGTACTTC. The chain uses TRBV5-1 and TRBJ2-5; 10 bases agree with TRBD2. CDR1 and CDR2 from the germline V gene are SGHRS and YFSETQ. Unmatched junction bases numbered 4, after V lost 4 bases and J lost 4 bases. This CDR3 spans 14 amino acids.

This rearrangement joins TRBV29-1 to TRBJ2-5; D is ambiguous. Between the trimmed V and J ends, which lost 1 base and 5 bases, there was a span of 11 bases. The CDR3 loop spans 13 amino acids. Germline loops: CDR1 SQVTM, CDR2 ANQGSEA. DNA for the CDR3: TGCAGCGTTGAAGTCCGTAATTTGGAGACCCAGTACTTC. It encodes CSVEVRNLETQYF.